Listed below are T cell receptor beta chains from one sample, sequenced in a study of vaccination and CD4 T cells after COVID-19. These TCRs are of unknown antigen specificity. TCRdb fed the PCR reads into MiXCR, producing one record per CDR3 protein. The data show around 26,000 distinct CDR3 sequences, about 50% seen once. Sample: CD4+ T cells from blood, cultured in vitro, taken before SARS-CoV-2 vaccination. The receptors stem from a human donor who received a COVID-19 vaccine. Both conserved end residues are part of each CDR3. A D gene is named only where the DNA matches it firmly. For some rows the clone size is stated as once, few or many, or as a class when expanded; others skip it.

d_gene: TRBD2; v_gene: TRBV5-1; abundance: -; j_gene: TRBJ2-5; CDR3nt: TGCGCCAGCAGCTCGACTAGCGGGGGATCCCAAGAGACCCAGTACTTC; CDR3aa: CASSSTSGGSQETQYF
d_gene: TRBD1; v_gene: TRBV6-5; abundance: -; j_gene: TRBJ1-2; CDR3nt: TGTGCCAGCAGTTACGCCAATCCGGGACAGGGACTATTTTATGGCTACACCTTC; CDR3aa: CASSYANPGQGLFYGYTF
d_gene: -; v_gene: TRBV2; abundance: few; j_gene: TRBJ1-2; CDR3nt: TGTGCCAGCAGCGATCGCATTACGGACCCCGGCACCTTC; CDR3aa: CASSDRITDPGTF
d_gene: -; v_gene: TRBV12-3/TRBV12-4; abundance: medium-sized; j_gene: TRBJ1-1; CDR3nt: TGTGCCAGCAGTTTAGGTATCCGAGCTTTCTTT; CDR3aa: CASSLGIRAFF
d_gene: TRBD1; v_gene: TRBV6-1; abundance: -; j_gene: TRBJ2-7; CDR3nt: TGTGCCAGCGGGGACAGGCTTCTCCACGAGCAGTACTTC; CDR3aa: CASGDRLLHEQYF
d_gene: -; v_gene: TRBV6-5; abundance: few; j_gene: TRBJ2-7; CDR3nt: TGTGCCAGCAGTTACCGGGGACCCTACGAGCAGTACTTC; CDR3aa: CASSYRGPYEQYF
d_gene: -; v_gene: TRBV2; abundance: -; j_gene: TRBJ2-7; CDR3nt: TGTGCCAGCAGTGGCAGGGACAATCCCTCTGTCTACGAGCAGTACTTC; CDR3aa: CASSGRDNPSVYEQYF
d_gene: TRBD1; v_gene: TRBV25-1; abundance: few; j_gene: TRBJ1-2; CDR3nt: TGTGCCAGCAGTGACTTGACAGGGGAGGGTGGCTACACCTTC; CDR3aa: CASSDLTGEGGYTF
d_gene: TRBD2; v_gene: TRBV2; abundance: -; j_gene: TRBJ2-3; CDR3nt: TGTGCCAGCAGTCCCCCCTCCTTTAGCGGGGGACAAAAGCGCACAGATACGCAGTATTTT; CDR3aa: CASSPPSFSGGQKRTDTQYF
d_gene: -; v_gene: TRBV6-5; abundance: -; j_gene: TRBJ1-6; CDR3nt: TGTGCCAGCAGTTACGGGCAGGGGATGGGATCACCCCTCCACTTT; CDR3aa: CASSYGQGMGSPLHF
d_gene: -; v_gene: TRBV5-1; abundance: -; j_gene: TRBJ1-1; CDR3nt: TGCGCCAGCAGCTTGCGCCAGAACACTGAAGCTTTCTTT; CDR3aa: CASSLRQNTEAFF
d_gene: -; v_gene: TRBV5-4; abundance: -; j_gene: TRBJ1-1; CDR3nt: TGTGCCAGCAGCTCGGAACAGGAGAGCACTGAAGCTTTCTTT; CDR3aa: CASSSEQESTEAFF
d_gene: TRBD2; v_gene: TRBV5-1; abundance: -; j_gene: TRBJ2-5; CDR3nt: TGCGCCAGCAGCTTGGGTGATAGCGGGGGGATCCAAGAGACCCAGTACTTC; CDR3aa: CASSLGDSGGIQETQYF
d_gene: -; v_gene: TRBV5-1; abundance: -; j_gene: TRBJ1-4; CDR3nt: TGCGCCAGCAGCTTGGAGGCAGGGAGGGAAAAACTGTTTTTT; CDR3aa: CASSLEAGREKLFF
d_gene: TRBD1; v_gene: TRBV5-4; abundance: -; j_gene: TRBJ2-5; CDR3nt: TGTGCCAGCAGCCGGACAGGGGGCCAAGAGACCCAGTACTTC; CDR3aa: CASSRTGGQETQYF
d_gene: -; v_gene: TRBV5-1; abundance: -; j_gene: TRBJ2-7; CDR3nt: TGCGCCAGCAGCCGCGGGGAAGCTACCGACGAGCAGTACTTC; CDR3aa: CASSRGEATDEQYF
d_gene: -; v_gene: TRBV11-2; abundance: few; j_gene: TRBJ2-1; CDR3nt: TGTGCCAGCAGCTTAGGAGGGGTTTATGAGCAGTTCTTC; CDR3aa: CASSLGGVYEQFF
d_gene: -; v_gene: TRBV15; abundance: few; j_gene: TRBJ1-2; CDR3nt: TGTGCCACCAGCAGAGATCGGACCGTCTATGGCTACACCTTC; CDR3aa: CATSRDRTVYGYTF
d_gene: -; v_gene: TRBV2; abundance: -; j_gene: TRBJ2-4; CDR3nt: TGTGCCAGCAGGGACGCCAGGGGGGTGGCCAAAAACATTCAGTACTTC; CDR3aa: CASRDARGVAKNIQYF
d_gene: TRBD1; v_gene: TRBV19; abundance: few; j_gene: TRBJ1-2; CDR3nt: TGTGCCAGTAGCCAAGCCGGGACAGCGGTCTATGGCTACACCTTC; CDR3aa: CASSQAGTAVYGYTF
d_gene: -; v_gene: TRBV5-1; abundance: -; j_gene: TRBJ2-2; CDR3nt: TGCGCCAGCAGCTTGGAAGGGAACACCGGGGAGCTGTTTTTT; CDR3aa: CASSLEGNTGELFF
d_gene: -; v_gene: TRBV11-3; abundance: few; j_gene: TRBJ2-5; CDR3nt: TGTGCCAGCAGCTCTAAAGAGACCCAGTACTTC; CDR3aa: CASSSKETQYF
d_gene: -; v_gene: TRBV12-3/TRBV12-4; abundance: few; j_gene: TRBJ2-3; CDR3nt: TGTGCCAGCAGTTTAGGATGGACGGAGCGCACAGATACGCAGTATTTT; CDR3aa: CASSLGWTERTDTQYF
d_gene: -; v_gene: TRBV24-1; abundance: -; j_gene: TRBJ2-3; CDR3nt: TGTGCCACCAGTGACACTAGGGGTCCAGATACGCAGTATTTT; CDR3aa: CATSDTRGPDTQYF
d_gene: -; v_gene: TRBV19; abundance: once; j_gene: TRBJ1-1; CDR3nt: TGTGCCAGTACCCGAAGGTGGGCAGACGGCACTGAAGCTTTCTTT; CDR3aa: CASTRRWADGTEAFF
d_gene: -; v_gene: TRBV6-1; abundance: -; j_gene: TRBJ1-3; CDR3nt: TGTGCCAGCAGTCCCCCTTTCGAGACAATCACTTCTGGAAACACCATATATTTT; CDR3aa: CASSPPFETITSGNTIYF
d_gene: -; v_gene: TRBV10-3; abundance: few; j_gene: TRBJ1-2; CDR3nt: TGTGCCATTGCGGTGGGGGATGACTATGGCTACACCTTC; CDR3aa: CAIAVGDDYGYTF
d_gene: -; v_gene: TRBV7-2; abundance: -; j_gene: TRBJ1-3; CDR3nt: TGTGCCAGCAGCCTAGCAGGGGGAAACACCATATATTTT; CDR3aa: CASSLAGGNTIYF
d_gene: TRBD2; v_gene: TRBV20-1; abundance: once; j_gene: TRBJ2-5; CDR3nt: TGCAGTGCTAGAGATTTGCAGCGGGGCCTTGGGGAGACCCAGTACTTC; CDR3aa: CSARDLQRGLGETQYF
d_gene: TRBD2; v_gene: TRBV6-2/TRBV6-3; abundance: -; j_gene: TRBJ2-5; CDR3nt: TGTGCCAGCAGTTACTTTGGGGCGGGGGAAGAGACCCAGTACTTC; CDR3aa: CASSYFGAGEETQYF
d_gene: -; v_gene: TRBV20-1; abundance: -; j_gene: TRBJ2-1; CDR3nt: TGCAGTGCTAGTTCCAGCCTAAGCTCCTACAATGAGCAGTTCTTC; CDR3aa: CSASSSLSSYNEQFF
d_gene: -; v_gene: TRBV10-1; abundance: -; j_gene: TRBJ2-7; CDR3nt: TGCGCCAGCAGTGAAGGCGGGCATCGGGAGCAGTACTTC; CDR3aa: CASSEGGHREQYF
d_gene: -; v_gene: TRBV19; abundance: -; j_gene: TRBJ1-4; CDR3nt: TGTGCCAGTAGTCCAGGGATCGGTGGTGAAAAACTGTTTTTT; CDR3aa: CASSPGIGGEKLFF
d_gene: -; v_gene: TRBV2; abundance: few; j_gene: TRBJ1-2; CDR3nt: TGTGCCAGCAGTGAATCAGGGGTCTATGGCTACACCTTC; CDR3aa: CASSESGVYGYTF
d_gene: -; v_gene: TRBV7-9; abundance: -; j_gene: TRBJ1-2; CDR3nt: TGTGCCAGCAGCTTAGTCGGGGGTTATGGCTACACCTTC; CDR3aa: CASSLVGGYGYTF
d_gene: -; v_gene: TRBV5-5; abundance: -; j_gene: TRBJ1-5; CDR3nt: TGTGCCAGCAGCTTTGGCCCGGGGGCGGGCCAGCCCCAGCATTTT; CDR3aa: CASSFGPGAGQPQHF
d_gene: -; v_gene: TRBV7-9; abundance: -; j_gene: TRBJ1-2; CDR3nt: TGTGCCAGCAGCTTAGGGCAGGAGGGTGGCTACACCTTC; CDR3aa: CASSLGQEGGYTF
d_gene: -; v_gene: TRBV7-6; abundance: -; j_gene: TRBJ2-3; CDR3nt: TGTGCCAGCAGCTTCCGGGGATCAGATACGCAGTATTTT; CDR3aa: CASSFRGSDTQYF
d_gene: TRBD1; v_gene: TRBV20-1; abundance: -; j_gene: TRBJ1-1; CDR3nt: TGCAGTGCTAGAGATGATGGGACAGGGAACACTGAAGCTTTCTTT; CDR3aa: CSARDDGTGNTEAFF
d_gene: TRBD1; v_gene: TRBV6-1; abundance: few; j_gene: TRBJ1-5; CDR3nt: TGTGCCAGCGGCCCCAGGACAGGGGGCATTCAGCCCCAGCATTTT; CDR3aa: CASGPRTGGIQPQHF
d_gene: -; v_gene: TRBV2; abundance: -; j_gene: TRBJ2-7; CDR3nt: TGTGCCAGCAGGTTCGGACAGCGAGACTCCTACGAGCAGTACTTC; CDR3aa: CASRFGQRDSYEQYF
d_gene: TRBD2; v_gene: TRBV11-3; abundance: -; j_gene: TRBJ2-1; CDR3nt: TGTGCCAGCAGCTCGGGACTAGCGGGGAGCTCCTACAATGAGCAGTTCTTC; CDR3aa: CASSSGLAGSSYNEQFF